Presented here are 16 T cell receptor beta chains from one specimen sequenced in a study of blood T cell repertoires in COVID-19. Using immunoSEQ multiplex PCR, the repertoire was profiled, and TCRdb retains in-frame clones only, with some absent. The sample carries over 300,000 clones, more than 75% recorded once. Sequenced material: PBMCs or T cells enriched from blood (not recorded which). The receptors come from a woman aged 18-29 years who had recovered from COVID-19.

This clone has more than one count but fewer than ten. The chain combines TRBV19 with TRBJ1-3, with 7 bases matching TRBD1. This CDR3 has 15 amino acids. CDR1 LNHDA and CDR2 SQIVND come from the germline V gene (reference sequence). Germline trimming cut 6 bases from V and 0 bases from J; bases unmatched to any gene: 5. This CDR3 is CASSDRDDSGNTIYF. The CDR3, as DNA: TGTGCCAGTAGCGACAGGGACGACTCTGGAAACACCATATATTTT. Drawing the rest from reference TRBV19 and TRBJ1-3, the complete variable domain is DGGITQSPKYLFRKEGQNVTLSCEQNLNHDAMYWYRQDPGQGLRLIYYSQIVNDFQKGDIAEGYSVSREKKESFPLTVTSAQKNPTAFYLCASSDRDDSGNTIYFGEGSWLTVV.

V gene TRBV3-1 (or the pseudogene TRBV3-2) combines with J gene TRBJ1-2; D gene ambiguous. This CDR3 is 13 amino acids long. Trimming stripped 5 bases from V and 5 bases from J, with 12 bases between. Per germline, CDR1 LGHDT and CDR2 YNNKEL (reference sequence). The CDR3 DNA sequence: TGTGCCAGCAGCGGGCAGGTGTTTTATGGCTACACCTTC. It codes for CASSGQVFYGYTF.

Here the CDR3 reads CASKYTGQGTIYGYTF. The CDR3 nucleotides read TGTGCCAGCAAATACACGGGACAGGGGACCATCTATGGCTACACCTTC. The chain joins TRBV27 to TRBJ1-2, with TRBD1 identical over 10 bases. Germline-derived CDR1 and CDR2 are MNHEY and SMNVEV (reference sequence). The CDR3 is 16 amino acids. The trim removed 7 bases at V and 4 bases at J, leaving 12 bases unmatched.

The chain combines TRBV6-1 with TRBJ1-4; D gene unclear. The germline gives CDR1 MNHNS, CDR2 SASEGT. This CDR3 is built from 14 residues. Between the trimmed V and J ends, which lost 5 bases and 7 bases, there was a span of 14 bases. The CDR3 DNA sequence: TGTGCCAGCAGTCCCACATTCTCAAGTGAAAAACTGTTTTTT. It specifies CASSPTFSSEKLFF.

The genes are TRBV3-1 (or the pseudogene TRBV3-2) and TRBJ2-3, with TRBD1 identical over 12 bases. This CDR3 is 17 amino acids long. Germline V gene data show CDR1 as LGHDT and CDR2 as YNNKEL (reference sequence). The V gene end was trimmed by 4 bases and the J gene end by 1 base; junction bases not matched to a gene: 6. In nucleotides, the CDR3 is TGTGCCAGCAGCCCCCGGGACAGGGGGCGGGGCACAGATACGCAGTATTTT. It encodes CASSPRDRGRGTDTQYF.

V usage is TRBV4-2 and J usage is TRBJ2-2; no definite D call. The germline V and J ends were trimmed by 0 bases and 5 bases, with 13 bases remaining between them. Germline V gene lookup returns CDR1 LGHNA and CDR2 YNFKEQ. The CDR3 has 16 amino acids. The CDR3 spells CASSQDITVVTGELFF. CDR3 in DNA: TGTGCCAGCAGCCAAGATATCACGGTCGTTACCGGGGAGCTGTTTTTT.

The chain carries TRBV7-8 and TRBJ2-3; the D is unclear. There are 14 residues in the CDR3. From germline, CDR1 is SGHVS and CDR2 FQNEAQ. The V end lost 5 bases, the J end lost 0 bases, and 9 bases lay between the germline ends. DNA of the CDR3: TGTGCCAGCAGCCTCCCGCTAAGCACAGATACGCAGTATTTT. This encodes CASSLPLSTDTQYF. The entire variable domain, with the rest obtained from reference TRBV7-8 and TRBJ2-3, is as follows: GAGVSQSPRYKVAKRGQDVALRCDPISGHVSLFWYQQALGQGPEFLTYFQNEAQLDKSGLPSDRFFAERPEGSVSTLKIQRTQQEDSAVYLCASSLPLSTDTQYFGPGTRLTVL.

In DNA form, the CDR3 reads TGCGCCAGCAGCCAAGGATTGTTGGGACAGGGAAAGGTGGGTCAGCCCCAGCATTTT. Protein product: CASSQGLLGQGKVGQPQHF. The V gene is TRBV4-1, the J gene TRBJ1-5; 9 bases are a match to TRBD1. V lost 1 base, J lost 6 bases, and 16 bases stayed unmatched. In germline, CDR1 is MGHRA, CDR2 YSYEKL. The CDR3 runs 19 residues.

CDR3 amino acids: CAWSGLSGGEQYF. CDR3 sequence (DNA): TGTGCCTGGAGTGGTCTTTCCGGGGGTGAGCAGTACTTC. The V and J genes are TRBV30 and TRBJ2-7; weak D call: TRBD2 (6 bases). This CDR3 spans 13 amino acids. Germline V gene data show CDR1 as GTSNPN and CDR2 as SVGIG (reference sequence). Trimming pared 1 base from V and 7 bases from J, leaving 14 bases between.

The CDR3 is CATAQTAKETQYF. CDR3 sequence (DNA): TGCGCCACCGCACAGACCGCCAAAGAGACCCAGTACTTC. The chain uses TRBV5-1 and TRBJ2-5; no clear D. The CDR3 runs 13 residues. V dropped 9 bases and J dropped 3 bases, with 15 bases sitting between them. Germline V CDR1 and CDR2: SGHRS, YFSETQ.

About this clone itself: Other nucleotide sequences in the sample specify the same CDR3. The chain combines TRBV5-1 with TRBJ1-2; 11 nucleotides agree with TRBD1. This CDR3 is built from 14 residues. V lost 5 bases, J lost 1 base, and 1 base stayed unmatched. Germline V CDR1 and CDR2: SGHRS, YFSETQ. CDR3 region: CASSGTGGNYGYTF. The DNA for the CDR3 is TGCGCCAGCAGTGGGACAGGGGGTAACTATGGCTACACCTTC.

V is TRBV27 and J is TRBJ2-7; TRBD1 matches at 9 bases. Germline values: CDR1 MNHEY, CDR2 SMNVEV (reference sequence). The CDR3 extends over 13 amino acids. V lost 6 bases to trimming and J lost 5 bases; unmatched junction nucleotides: 5. The CDR3 region is CASSEGQGDEQYF. The CDR3 coding sequence is TGTGCCAGCAGCGAGGGACAGGGAGACGAGCAGTACTTC.

The chain has TRBV28 and TRBJ1-5, with 9 nucleotides matching TRBD1. The CDR3 totals 15 residues. The trim removed 7 bases at V and 1 base at J, leaving 5 bases unmatched. Germline CDR1 and CDR2: MDHEN and SYDVKM. CDR3 in DNA: TGTGCCAGCACCCCGGGACAGGGAAGCAATCAGCCCCAGCATTTT. Amino acid sequence: CASTPGQGSNQPQHF.

The J gene is TRBJ2-1, the V gene TRBV30; 9 bases align to TRBD2. This CDR3 contains 14 residues. Germline V gene lookup returns CDR1 GTSNPN and CDR2 SVGIG (reference sequence). Losses at the gene ends were 3 bases for V and 6 bases for J; bases not matched to a gene: 6. CDR3 sequence: CAWRPAGGPNEQFF. The CDR3 region has the DNA TGTGCCTGGAGGCCCGCGGGAGGGCCCAATGAGCAGTTCTTC.

The CDR3 DNA reads as TGTGCCAGCAGCTTAGTTCCCAATCCCAATCAGCCCCAGCATTTT. Its translation: CASSLVPNPNQPQHF. This chain links TRBV7-2 with TRBJ1-5; D unclear. Germline values: CDR1 SGHTA, CDR2 FQGNSA. Between the trimmed V and J ends, which lost 1 base and 3 bases, there was a span of 10 bases. The CDR3 extends over 15 amino acids. The complete variable domain, with remaining parts taken from reference TRBV7-2 and TRBJ1-5, reads GAGVSQSPSNKVTEKGKDVELRCDPISGHTALYWYRQSLGQGLEFLIYFQGNSAPDKSGLPSDRFSAERTGGSVSTLTIQRTQQEDSAVYLCASSLVPNPNQPQHFGDGTRLSIL.

This clone is a singleton in its sample. It is unclear where the CDR3 begins or ends on the DNA, so no DNA is shown, and the CDR3 is as TCRdb lists it. This chain connects TRBV5-1 to TRBJ2-2; TRBD2, the table's D call, lacks a check against the DNA. The CDR3 totals 15 residues, both ends included. Germline V gene lookup returns CDR1 SGHRS and CDR2 YFSETQ. The chain's CDR3 is CASSLVSFGAGELFF.